Listed below are T cell receptor beta chains from one sample, sequenced in a study of shared clonotypes between healthy human individuals. TCRdb's table, derived via immunoSEQ multiplex PCR, lists solely in-frame clones and lacks some. The profile covers around 1.6 million clones, with approximately 98% appearing a single time and roughly 0.45% taken by the ten largest. What was sequenced was naive CD4+ T cells sorted from blood. The receptors come from a man aged 25 to 40 in good health. The CDR3 runs from the conserved cysteine through the conserved F or W. D genes are given only for firm matches. The size of a clone is reported for some rows only, either as once, few or many, or as a class for expanded clones.

16 TRBJ2-7 - TRBV11-2 - TGTGCCAGCAGCTTGGGCTTTGGGGCAGGGTCCTACGAGCAGTACTTC CASSLGFGAGSYEQYF
16 TRBJ2-3 TRBD2 TRBV25-1 - TGTGCCAGCAGTGGGCGACTAGCGGGAGTGAGTGATACGCAGTATTTT CASSGRLAGVSDTQYF
11 TRBJ1-1 - TRBV28 few TGTGCCAGCAGTTCGAACACTGAAGCTTTCTTT CASSSNTEAFF
16 TRBJ2-7 TRBD1 TRBV28 - TGTGCCAGCAGCCCTCGAGCCGGGACAGGGGGCGACGAGCAGTACTTC CASSPRAGTGGDEQYF
13 TRBJ2-1 - TRBV5-4 - TGTGCCAGCAGCTTGGGACAGGTGAATGAGCAGTTCTTC CASSLGQVNEQFF
14 TRBJ1-2 - TRBV19 - TGTGCCAGTAGTATTTGGGGCCGGGACTATGGCTACACCTTC CASSIWGRDYGYTF
11 TRBJ2-3 - TRBV11-3 - TGTGCCAGCAGTCTAGCAGATACGCAGTATTTT CASSLADTQYF
15 TRBJ1-5 TRBD1 TRBV10-3 - TGTGCCATCAGGGGGACAGGGGATAGCAATCAGCCCCAGCATTTT CAIRGTGDSNQPQHF
11 TRBJ2-7 - TRBV18 - TGTGCCAGCACGCAAGGAAACGAGCAGTACTTC CASTQGNEQYF
14 TRBJ1-1 - TRBV7-8 - TGTGCCAGCAGCTTAGGAAACGCGAACACTGAAGCTTTCTTT CASSLGNANTEAFF
13 TRBJ1-1 - TRBV15 - TGTGCCACCAGCAGAGGGGTTAACACTGAAGCTTTCTTT CATSRGVNTEAFF
17 TRBJ2-2 TRBD2 TRBV4-3 - TGCGCCAGCAGCCAAGAACCGCGACTAGCGGTCACCGGGGAGCTGTTTTTT CASSQEPRLAVTGELFF
15 TRBJ2-7 TRBD2 TRBV5-1 - TGCGCCAGCAGCTTGGATGCTAGCGGGAGTAGCCGGCAGTACTTC CASSLDASGSSRQYF
14 TRBJ2-3 - TRBV9 - TGTGCCAGCAGCTTGGAAGCGGCCACAGATACGCAGTATTTT CASSLEAATDTQYF
15 TRBJ2-7 - TRBV5-5 - TGTGCCAGCAGCTCGGCCCTCTACCCCCGGGACGAGCAGTACTTC CASSSALYPRDEQYF
15 TRBJ2-1 TRBD1 TRBV7-2 - TGTGCCAGCCACTCGCCGGGACAGGCGAGGAATGAGCAGTTCTTC CASHSPGQARNEQFF
14 TRBJ2-6 - TRBV28 - TGTGCCAGCGGGCCCGGGTCCGGGGCCAACGTCCTGACTTTC CASGPGSGANVLTF
15 TRBJ2-7 - TRBV28 - TGTGCCAGCAGTTTAGGGGGCCGACTGGTGTACGAGCAGTACTTC CASSLGGRLVYEQYF
14 TRBJ2-7 TRBD1 TRBV28 - TGTGCCAGCAGTTTTTCAGGGGGCACCTACGAGCAGTACTTC CASSFSGGTYEQYF
16 TRBJ2-6 - TRBV27 - TGTGCCAGCAGTTTATGGGGGTACTCTGGGGCCAACGTCCTGACTTTC CASSLWGYSGANVLTF
14 TRBJ2-5 - TRBV5-1 - TGCGCCAGCAGTTGGCCAGTGCCGGGGGAGACCCAGTACTTC CASSWPVPGETQYF
14 TRBJ2-7 - TRBV18 once TGTGCCAGCTCACCAGCACAGGACTCCTACGAGCAGTACTTC CASSPAQDSYEQYF